A single sample is the source of the 7 T cell receptor beta chains below, sequenced in a study of blood T cell repertoires in COVID-19. TCRdb's table, derived via immunoSEQ multiplex PCR, lists solely in-frame clones and lacks some. The table has 140,000 to 150,000 clones, just over 85% seen once. The sample was PBMCs or T cells enriched from blood (not recorded which). The receptors originated from a man aged 50-59 years who had recovered from COVID-19.

This clone has just one count. The chain links TRBV12-3 or TRBV12-4 to TRBJ2-5; 7 nucleotides line up with TRBD1. The CDR3 has 13 amino acids. V gave up 3 bases and J gave up 4 bases; unmatched junction bases: 2. Here the CDR3 DNA reads TGTGCCAGCAGTTTGAACAGGGGAGAGACCCAGTACTTC. Its translation is CASSLNRGETQYF.

This chain joins TRBV7-9 and TRBJ1-1, with 7 bases that match TRBD1. CDR3 length equals 17 residues. The V and J ends lost 5 bases and 1 base, in that order; junction bases with no gene match: 13. The germline V gene has CDR1 SEHNR and CDR2 FQNEAQ (reference sequence). The CDR3 DNA sequence: TGTGCCAGCAGCATTCTCTACACAGGGGCTTCGAACACTGAAGCTTTCTTT. Encoded protein: CASSILYTGASNTEAFF.

The chain employs TRBV28 and TRBJ1-1, with 9 bases identical to TRBD1. Germline assignment: CDR1 MDHEN and CDR2 SYDVKM. The CDR3 sequence is 15 residues long. J was trimmed by 3 bases and V by 7 bases; bases with no gene match: 9. CDR3: CASTETGGRYTEAFF. The CDR3 coding sequence is TGTGCCAGCACCGAAACAGGGGGCCGTTACACTGAAGCTTTCTTT.

The gene calls are TRBV7-9 and TRBJ1-1, with 9 bases identical to TRBD1. Trimming at V came to 5 bases and at J to 3 bases, leaving 10 bases not matched to a gene. Germline-derived CDR1 and CDR2 are SEHNR and FQNEAQ (reference sequence). The CDR3 has 16 residues. Here the CDR3 reads CASSPRDRAAHTEAFF. The CDR3 coding sequence is TGTGCCAGCAGCCCCCGGGACAGGGCGGCTCACACTGAAGCTTTCTTT.

This chain joins TRBV7-6 and TRBJ2-7; D unclear. The CDR3 has 14 amino acids. Deletions cut 1 base from V and 3 bases from J, with 10 bases between. CDR1 and CDR2 from the germline V gene are SGHVS and FNYEAQ. As DNA, the CDR3 is TGTGCCAGCAGCTTAGTTGCGGAGAACTACGAGCAGTACTTC. As protein: CASSLVAENYEQYF. Complete variable domain (other parts from reference TRBV7-6 and TRBJ2-7): GAGVSQSPRYKVTKRGQDVALRCDPISGHVSLYWYRQALGQGPEFLTYFNYEAQQDKSGLPNDRFSAERPEGSISTLTIQRTEQRDSAMYRCASSLVAENYEQYFGPGTRLTVT.

This chain uses TRBV5-1 with TRBJ2-5; a possible D gene is TRBD2 (5 bases). The CDR3 sequence is 14 residues long. Germline V CDR1 and CDR2: SGHRS, YFSETQ. Between the trimmed V and J ends, which lost 2 bases and 5 bases, there was a span of 13 bases. CDR3 sequence reads: CASSFEEAGETQYF. In nucleotides, the CDR3 is TGCGCCAGCAGCTTCGAGGAGGCTGGGGAGACCCAGTACTTC. The variable domain in full, with the rest retrieved from reference TRBV5-1 and TRBJ2-5, is KAGVTQTPRYLIKTRGQQVTLSCSPISGHRSVSWYQQTPGQGLQFLFEYFSETQRNKGNFPGRFSGRQFSNSRSEMNVSTLELGDSALYLCASSFEEAGETQYFGPGTRLLVL.

V gene TRBV6-1 combines with J gene TRBJ1-5; D uncertain. Germline V gene data show CDR1 as MNHNS and CDR2 as SASEGT. V lost 2 bases to trimming and J lost 6 bases, with 11 bases between them. This CDR3 comprises 14 residues. This CDR3 reads CASSEYGVGQPQHF. The CDR3 DNA sequence: TGTGCCAGCAGTGAATACGGGGTAGGTCAGCCCCAGCATTTT.